This TCR beta chain comes out of a study of T cells in Graves' hyperthyroidism and ophthalmopathy. Newly diagnosed patients aged 18 to 65 had hyperthyroidism of under 2 months' duration. Ten or more counts support this clonotype. This CDR3 comprises 14 residues. V was pared by 1 base and J by 5 bases, with 14 bases between. Germline CDR1 is DFQATT and CDR2 is SNEGSKA (reference sequence). Amplified TCR beta CDR3 regions derived from RNA transcripts. HTBI primers were the set used in a first-round RT-PCR of the TCR CDR3. TCRdb re-called the multiplex PCR reads through MiXCR, storing one row per CDR3 protein. The sample includes around 290,000 distinct CDR3 sequences, roughly an eighth of them seen just once.

V gene TRBV20-1 combines with J gene TRBJ1-2; possibly TRBD1 for D (6 bases). The sequenced sample was blood. This sequence originates from a woman aged 40 to 49 with Graves' hyperthyroidism. CDR3 nucleotide sequence: TGCAGTGCTAGAGCCGCAGGGGTTCGGTATGGCTACACCTTC. Translation gives CSARAAGVRYGYTF.